The 18 T cell receptor beta chains below were found in one sample sequenced in a study of Ad26.COV2.S vaccination and SARS-CoV-2 variants. Sequencing used immunoSEQ multiplex PCR; TCRdb keeps in-frame clones, though not all of them. The data contain roughly 180,000 clones, around nine tenths of them singletons. The sequencing used peripheral blood, collected after recovery from COVID-19. The receptors here all came from a human donor who had recovered from COVID-19.

CDR3 loop: CASSPDTGSPLHF. CDR3 nucleotide sequence: TGTGCCAGCAGTCCCGACACAGGATCACCCCTCCACTTT. This chain connects TRBV27 to TRBJ1-6, with D possibly TRBD1 on 5 matching bases. In germline, CDR1 is MNHEY, CDR2 SMNVEV (reference sequence). This CDR3 has 13 amino acids. Trimming took off 5 bases at V and 10 bases at J, with 12 bases between the two ends.

The rearrangement links TRBV27 to TRBJ2-3; the D is unclear. The CDR3 has 13 residues. The V end lost 6 bases, the J end lost 9 bases, and 16 bases lay between the germline ends. Per the germline V gene, CDR1 is MNHEY and CDR2 is SMNVEV (reference sequence). The CDR3 here is CASSPALFLTQYF. The CDR3, as DNA: TGTGCCAGCAGCCCAGCCCTTTTTTTAACGCAGTATTTT.

The chain recombines TRBV9 with TRBJ1-4; 12 bases are a match to TRBD1. J gave up 5 bases and V 4 bases, and 9 bases lay outside the gene matches. There are 17 residues in the CDR3. Per the germline V gene, CDR1 is SGDLS and CDR2 is YYNGEE. The CDR3 bases are TGTGCCAGCAGCCCGTCCCGGGACAGGGGGCGGAATGAAAAACTGTTTTTT. Amino acids: CASSPSRDRGRNEKLFF.

This chain links TRBV5-6 with TRBJ1-1; D may be TRBD1 (6 bases). V was clipped by 6 bases and J by 4 bases, with 16 bases between them. CDR3 length: 14 amino acids. The germline gives CDR1 SGHDT, CDR2 YYEEEE. This CDR3 is CASNVGGPGTEAFF. In DNA, the CDR3 is TGTGCCAGCAACGTGGGGGGGCCGGGCACTGAAGCTTTCTTT.

This clone was counted only a few times. The genes are TRBV20-1 and TRBJ1-6; D not resolved. Germline V gene sequence: CDR1 DFQATT, CDR2 SNEGSKA (reference sequence). V lost 3 bases to trimming and J lost 2 bases, with 11 bases between them. CDR3 length: 15 amino acids. CDR3: CSASGKSTYNSPLHF. The DNA of the CDR3 is TGCAGTGCTAGTGGTAAATCAACCTATAATTCACCCCTCCACTTT.

The rearrangement uses TRBV5-1 and TRBJ1-2; D gene ambiguous. Trimming pared 5 bases from V and 6 bases from J, leaving 14 bases between. Germline CDR1 reads SGHRS; CDR2 reads YFSETQ. This CDR3 region has 13 residues. The CDR3 protein is CASRTTTTDGYTF. The CDR3 nucleotides are TGCGCCAGCAGAACTACAACTACCGATGGCTACACCTTC.

The chain combines TRBV3-1 (or the pseudogene TRBV3-2) with TRBJ1-2; D is undetermined. The CDR3 runs to 16 residues. Trimming pared 1 base from V and 4 bases from J, leaving 16 bases between. Germline loops: CDR1 LGHDT, CDR2 YNNKEL (reference sequence). CDR3 DNA sequence: TGTGCCAGCAGCCAAGGGGGATTCTCAGGTGGCTATGGCTACACCTTC. Translation gives CASSQGGFSGGYGYTF.

The chain has TRBV28 and TRBJ2-7; D possibly corresponds to TRBD1 (5 bases). The CDR3 is 13 amino acids. Germline V gene lookup returns CDR1 MDHEN and CDR2 SYDVKM. V lost 5 bases to trimming and J lost 4 bases, with 12 bases between them. The CDR3 coding sequence is TGTGCCAGCAGTCCCCCCGACAGTTACGAGCAGTACTTC. Translation: CASSPPDSYEQYF.

The rearrangement joins TRBV21-1 to TRBJ2-7; TRBD2, as called in the table, went unchecked against the DNA. TRBV21-1 is assigned pseudogene status. CDR3 size: 17 residues. As DNA, the CDR3 is TGTGCCAGCCCGCGGGACTCCGACTACTACTTACCTAGCGAGCAGTACTTC. As protein: CASPRDSDYYLPSEQYF.

About this clone: Within the sample, other DNA sequences also encode this same CDR3. The rearrangement uses TRBV27 and TRBJ1-5; D is undetermined. Trimming took 2 bases from V and 2 from J, leaving 7 bases between them. Per germline, CDR1 MNHEY and CDR2 SMNVEV (reference sequence). This CDR3 is built from 14 residues. CDR3 bases: TGTGCCAGCAGTTTAGGGAGGGGCAATCAGCCCCAGCATTTT. Protein: CASSLGRGNQPQHF.

The CDR3 is CASSLWTGRTIYF. The CDR3 DNA follows: TGTGCCAGCAGCCTCTGGACAGGACGGACCATATATTTT. The chain joins TRBV11-2 to TRBJ1-3; 7 bases are a match to TRBD1. The CDR3 spans 13 residues. Per the germline V gene, CDR1 is SGHAT and CDR2 is FQNNGV. Trimming at V came to 5 bases and at J to 10 bases, leaving 8 bases not matched to a gene.

V gene TRBV3-1 (or the pseudogene TRBV3-2) combines with J gene TRBJ2-5; tentatively, D is TRBD1 (5 bases). The germline V gene encodes CDR1 LGHDT and CDR2 YNNKEL (reference sequence). The CDR3 has 12 amino acids. Trimming shortened V by 4 bases and J by 7 bases, and 10 bases separated the two germline ends. CDR3 amino acids: CASSLPQGTQYF. CDR3 sequence (DNA): TGTGCCAGCAGCCTCCCGCAGGGGACCCAGTACTTC.

V usage is TRBV21-1 and J usage is TRBJ2-7; no DNA check was done on the table's D call, TRBD1. TRBV21-1 is recorded as a pseudogene. The CDR3 loop spans 11 amino acids. The CDR3 nucleotides read TGTGCCAGAACCAGGGGGCTCGAGCAGTACTTC. Residues: CARTRGLEQYF.

The chain recombines TRBV5-4 with TRBJ1-1, with 9 positions matching TRBD1. The ends lost 4 bases at V and 3 bases at J; junction bases unmatched: 13. From germline, CDR1 is SGHNT and CDR2 YYREEE (reference sequence). The CDR3 is 17 amino acids. In nucleotides, the CDR3 is TGTGCCAGCAGCCCGGGACAGGGTTTGGGCTTTGACACTGAAGCTTTCTTT. Its protein product is CASSPGQGLGFDTEAFF. The full variable domain, rest sourced from reference TRBV5-4 and TRBJ1-1, is ETGVTQSPTHLIKTRGQQVTLRCSSQSGHNTVSWYQQALGQGPQFIFQYYREEENGRGNFPPRFSGLQFPNYSSELNVNALELDDSALYLCASSPGQGLGFDTEAFFGQGTRLTVV.

The V call is TRBV7-9, the J call TRBJ1-1; perhaps TRBD1 as D (6 bases). Germline V CDR1 and CDR2: SEHNR, FQNEAQ (reference sequence). With 0 bases removed from V and 1 base from J, the gap between germline ends came to 9 bases. This CDR3 has 15 amino acids. CDR3 protein: CASSLAQGKNTEAFF. Here the CDR3 DNA reads TGTGCCAGCAGCTTAGCCCAGGGGAAGAACACTGAAGCTTTCTTT.

In DNA form, the CDR3 reads TGTGCCAGCAGCCTAGCGGGGGGCGGGGAGACCCAGTACTTC. It yields the protein CASSLAGGGETQYF. The chain has TRBV28 and TRBJ2-5; 11 nucleotides agree with TRBD2. Germline V gene sequence: CDR1 MDHEN, CDR2 SYDVKM. This CDR3 has 14 residues. Unmatched junction bases numbered 5, after V lost 6 bases and J lost 5 bases.

The V call is TRBV7-9, the J call TRBJ2-3; TRBD2 matches 7 bases. The germline V gene encodes CDR1 SEHNR and CDR2 FQNEAQ (reference sequence). The CDR3 length is 17 residues. V was pared by 5 bases and J by 3 bases, with 14 bases of the junction left unmatched. The CDR3 sequence: CASSEPLLGGGTDTQYF. The CDR3 region has the DNA TGTGCCAGCAGCGAGCCCTTACTCGGCGGGGGTACAGATACGCAGTATTTT. Full variable domain (missing parts from reference TRBV7-9 and TRBJ2-3): DTGVSQNPRHKITKRGQNVTFRCDPISEHNRLYWYRQTLGQGPEFLTYFQNEAQLEKSRLLSDRFSAERPKGSFSTLEIQRTEQGDSAMYLCASSEPLLGGGTDTQYFGPGTRLTVL.

CDR3 amino acids: CASTLYSGTRAETQYF. For the CDR3, the DNA is TGTGCCAGCACGCTATATTCCGGGACAAGGGCTGAGACCCAGTACTTC. The chain has TRBV27 and TRBJ2-5; perhaps TRBD1 as D (6 bases). CDR3 length equals 16 residues. V gave up 7 bases and J gave up 5 bases, with 23 bases separating them. Germline CDR1 MNHEY, CDR2 SMNVEV (reference sequence).